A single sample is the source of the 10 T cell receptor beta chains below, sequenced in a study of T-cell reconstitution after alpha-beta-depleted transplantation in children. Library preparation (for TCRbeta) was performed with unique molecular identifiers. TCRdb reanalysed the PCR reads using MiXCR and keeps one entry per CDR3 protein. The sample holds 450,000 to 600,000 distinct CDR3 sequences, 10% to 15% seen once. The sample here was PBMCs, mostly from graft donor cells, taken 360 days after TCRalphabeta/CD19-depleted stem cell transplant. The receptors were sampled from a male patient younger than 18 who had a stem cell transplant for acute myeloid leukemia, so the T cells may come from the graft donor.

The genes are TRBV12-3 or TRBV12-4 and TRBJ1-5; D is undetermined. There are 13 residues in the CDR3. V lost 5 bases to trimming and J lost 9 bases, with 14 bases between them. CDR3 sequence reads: CASSTPGLLPQHF. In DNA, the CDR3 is TGTGCCAGCAGTACACCCGGGCTGTTGCCCCAGCATTTT.

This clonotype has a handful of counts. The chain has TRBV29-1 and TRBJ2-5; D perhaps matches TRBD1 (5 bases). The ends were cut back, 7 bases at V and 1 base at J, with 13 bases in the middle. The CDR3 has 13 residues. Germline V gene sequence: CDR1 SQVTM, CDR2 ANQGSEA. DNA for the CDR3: TGCAGCGAATCACAGGCGATCCAAGAGACCCAGTACTTC. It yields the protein CSESQAIQETQYF.

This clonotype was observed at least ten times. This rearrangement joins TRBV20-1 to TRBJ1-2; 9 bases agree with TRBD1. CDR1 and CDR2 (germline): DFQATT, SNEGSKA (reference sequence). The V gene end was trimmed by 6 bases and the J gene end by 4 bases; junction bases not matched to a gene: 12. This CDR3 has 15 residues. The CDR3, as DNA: TGCAGTGCCTGTTGGGACAGGGAATTCGGCTATGGCTACACCTTC. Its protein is CSACWDREFGYGYTF.

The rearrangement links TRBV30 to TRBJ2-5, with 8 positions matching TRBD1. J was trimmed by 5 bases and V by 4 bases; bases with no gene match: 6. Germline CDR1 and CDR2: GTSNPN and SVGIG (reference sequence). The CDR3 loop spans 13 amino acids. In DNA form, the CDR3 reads TGTGCCTGGAAGGCAGGGGGCTGGGAGACCCAGTACTTC. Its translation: CAWKAGGWETQYF.

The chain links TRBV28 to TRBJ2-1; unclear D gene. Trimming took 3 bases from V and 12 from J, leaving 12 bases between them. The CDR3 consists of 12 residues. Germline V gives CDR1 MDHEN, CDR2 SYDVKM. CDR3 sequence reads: CASSFGSLGQFF. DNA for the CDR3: TGTGCCAGCAGTTTTGGGTCCCTGGGGCAGTTCTTC.

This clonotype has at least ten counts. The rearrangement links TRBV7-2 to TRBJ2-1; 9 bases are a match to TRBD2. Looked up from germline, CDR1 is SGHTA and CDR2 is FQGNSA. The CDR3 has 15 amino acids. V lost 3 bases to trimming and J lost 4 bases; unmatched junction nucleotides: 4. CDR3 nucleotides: TGTGCCAGCAGCTTGGGACTAGCAGATTACAATGAGCAGTTCTTC. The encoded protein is CASSLGLADYNEQFF.

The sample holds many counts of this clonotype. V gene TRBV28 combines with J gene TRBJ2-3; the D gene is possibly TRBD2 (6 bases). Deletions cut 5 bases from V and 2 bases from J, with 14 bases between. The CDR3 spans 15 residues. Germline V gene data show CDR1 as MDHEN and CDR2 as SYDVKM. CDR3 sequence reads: CASSPLATYTDTQYF. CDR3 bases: TGTGCCAGCAGTCCTCTAGCGACCTACACAGATACGCAGTATTTT.

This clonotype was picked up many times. The CDR3 loop reads CASRAPGSPGTQYF. In DNA form, the CDR3 reads TGTGCCAGCAGAGCCCCCGGGAGTCCAGGGACCCAGTACTTC. The chain carries TRBV6-2 or TRBV6-3 and TRBJ2-5; D is perhaps TRBD2 (6 bases). The V end was cut by 6 bases, the J end by 7 bases, with 18 bases between. This CDR3 comprises 14 residues. CDR1 is MNHEY and CDR2 is SVGEGT in the germline V gene.

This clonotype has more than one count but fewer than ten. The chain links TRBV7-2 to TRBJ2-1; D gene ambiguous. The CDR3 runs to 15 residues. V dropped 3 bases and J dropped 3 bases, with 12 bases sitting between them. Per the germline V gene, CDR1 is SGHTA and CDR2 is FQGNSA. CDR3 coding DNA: TGTGCCAGCAGCTTTGGCTACCCTGACTACAATGAGCAGTTCTTC. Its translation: CASSFGYPDYNEQFF.

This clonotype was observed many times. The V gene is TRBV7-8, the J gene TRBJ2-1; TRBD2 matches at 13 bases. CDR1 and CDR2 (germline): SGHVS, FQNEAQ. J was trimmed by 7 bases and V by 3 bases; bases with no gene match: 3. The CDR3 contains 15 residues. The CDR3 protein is CASSLTSGRMNEQFF. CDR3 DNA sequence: TGTGCCAGCAGCTTGACTAGCGGGAGGATGAATGAGCAGTTCTTC.